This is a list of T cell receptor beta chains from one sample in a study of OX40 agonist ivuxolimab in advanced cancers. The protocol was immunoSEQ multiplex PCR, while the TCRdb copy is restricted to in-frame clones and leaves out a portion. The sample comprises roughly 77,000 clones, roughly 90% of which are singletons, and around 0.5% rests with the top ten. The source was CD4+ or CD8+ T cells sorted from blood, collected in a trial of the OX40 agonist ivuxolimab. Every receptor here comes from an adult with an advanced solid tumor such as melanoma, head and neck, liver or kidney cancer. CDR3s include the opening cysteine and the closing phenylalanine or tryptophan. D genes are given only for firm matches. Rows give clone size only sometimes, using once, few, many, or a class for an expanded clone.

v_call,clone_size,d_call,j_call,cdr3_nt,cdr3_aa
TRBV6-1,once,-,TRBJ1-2,TGTGCCAGCAGAACAGGGATTGGGAACTATGGCTACACCTTC,CASRTGIGNYGYTF
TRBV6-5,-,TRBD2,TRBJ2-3,TGTGCCAGCAGACTAGTAGCGGGAGAGGCGGATACGCAGTATTTT,CASRLVAGEADTQYF
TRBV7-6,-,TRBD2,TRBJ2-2,TGTGCCAGCAGCTTCCTAGCGGGGCTAAACACCGGGGAGCTGTTTTTT,CASSFLAGLNTGELFF
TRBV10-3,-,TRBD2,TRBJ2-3,TGTGCCATCAGACCTAGCGGGAGCGAGGGAGATACGCAGTATTTT,CAIRPSGSEGDTQYF
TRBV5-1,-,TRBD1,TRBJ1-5,TGCGCCAGCAGTTGGACAGGGGGACAGCCCCAGCATTTT,CASSWTGGQPQHF
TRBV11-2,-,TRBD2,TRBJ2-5,TGTGCCAGCAGCTTAGGACTAGCGGGGCGTCAAGAGACCCAGTACTTC,CASSLGLAGRQETQYF
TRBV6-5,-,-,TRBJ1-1,TGTGCCAGCAGTTACATCCTACAGTCCACTGAAGCTTTCTTT,CASSYILQSTEAFF
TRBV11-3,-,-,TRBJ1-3,TGTGCCAGCTCCCCCGTTGGGGGCCCTTTCTCTGGAAACACCATATATTTT,CASSPVGGPFSGNTIYF
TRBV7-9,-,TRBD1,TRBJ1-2,TGTGCCAGCAGCTACGGGACAGGGGAATATGGCTACACCTTC,CASSYGTGEYGYTF
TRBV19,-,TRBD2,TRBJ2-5,TGTGCCAGTAGGATTCTAGCGGGAGGAGCAGAGACCCAGTACTTC,CASRILAGGAETQYF
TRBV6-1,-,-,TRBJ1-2,TGTGCCAGCAGTGAAGATCGACTTAACTATGGCTACACCTTC,CASSEDRLNYGYTF
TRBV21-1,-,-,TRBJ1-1,TGTGCCAGCAGCAAAGGGAGGGCAGGTTCAACTGAAGCTTTCTTT,CASSKGRAGSTEAFF
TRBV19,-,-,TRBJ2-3,TGTGCCAGTAGTACGCAGGGGCGCGGAGATACGCAGTATTTT,CASSTQGRGDTQYF
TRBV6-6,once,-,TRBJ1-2,TGTGCCAGCAGTTACTTTAGGCAGGGAAGGAACTATGGCTACACCTTC,CASSYFRQGRNYGYTF
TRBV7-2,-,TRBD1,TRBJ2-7,TGTGCCAGCAGCGGTGACAGGGGGTCAGACTACGAGCAGTACTTC,CASSGDRGSDYEQYF
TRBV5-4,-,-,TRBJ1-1,TGTGCCAGCAGCAAACAGGGAATGAACACTGAAGCTTTCTTT,CASSKQGMNTEAFF
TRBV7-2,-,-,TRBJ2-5,TGTGCCAGCAGAGGAGAAATTAGAGGAGAGACCCAGTACTTC,CASRGEIRGETQYF
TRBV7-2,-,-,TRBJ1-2,TGTGCCAGCAGCCCCAGGGGCGGCTATGGCTACACCTTC,CASSPRGGYGYTF
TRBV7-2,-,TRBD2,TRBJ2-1,TGTGCCAGCAGCTTAGTCGGACTAGCGGGAGGGGTCTCCTACAATGAGCAGTTCTTC,CASSLVGLAGGVSYNEQFF
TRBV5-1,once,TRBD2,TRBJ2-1,TGCGCCAGCAGCTTGGGACTAGCGGAGGGCAGTGAGCAGTTCTTC,CASSLGLAEGSEQFF
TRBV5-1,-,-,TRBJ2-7,TGCGCCAGCACACTCCTCATTGGGTCCTACGAGCAGTACTTC,CASTLLIGSYEQYF
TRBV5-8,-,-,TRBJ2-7,TGTGCCAGCAGCCGGCCGGGACTCCTTCTGGGAAAGTACTTC,CASSRPGLLLGKYF
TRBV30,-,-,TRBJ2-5,TGTGCCTGGATATCTAGCCCCCGGCGGGGCGTCCAAGAGACCCAGTACTTC,CAWISSPRRGVQETQYF
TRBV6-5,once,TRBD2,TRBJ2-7,TGTGCCAGCAGTTACTCGCTAGCGGGGGGATACGAGCAGTACTTC,CASSYSLAGGYEQYF
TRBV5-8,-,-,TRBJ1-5,TGTGCCAGCAGCTTGGTAACAGGAGATTATAGCAATCAGCCCCAGCATTTT,CASSLVTGDYSNQPQHF
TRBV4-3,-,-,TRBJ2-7,TGCGCCAGCAGCCAGTTCACAGACTACGAGCAGTACTTC,CASSQFTDYEQYF
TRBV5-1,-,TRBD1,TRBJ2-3,TGCGCCAGCAGCTTGGGCCGAGCCAGGGGGACAGGAAAAGATACGCAGTATTTT,CASSLGRARGTGKDTQYF
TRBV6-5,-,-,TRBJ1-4,TGTGCCAGCAGTCCGGGTGGGGGAACTAATGAAAAACTGTTTTTT,CASSPGGGTNEKLFF
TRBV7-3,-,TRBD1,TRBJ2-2,TGTGCCAGCAGCTATGACAGGGGGCAGTTCGGGGAGCTGTTTTTT,CASSYDRGQFGELFF
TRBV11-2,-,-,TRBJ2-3,TGTGCCAGCAGCTTATTGATAGGATCCACAGATACGCAGTATTTT,CASSLLIGSTDTQYF
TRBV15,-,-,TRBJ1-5,TGTGCCACCAGCAGATCAGGGTCAGGTCAGCCCCAGCATTTT,CATSRSGSGQPQHF
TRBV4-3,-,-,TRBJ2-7,TGCGCCAGCAGCCTCCTAGACACGGACGAGCAGTACTTC,CASSLLDTDEQYF
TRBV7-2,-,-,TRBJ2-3,TGTGCCAGCAGCAAAGACTCTCCAGATACGCAGTATTTT,CASSKDSPDTQYF
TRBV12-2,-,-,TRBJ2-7,TGTGCAAGTCGCCAAACACCGGGACAGGGGGCCTACGAGCAGTACTTC,CASRQTPGQGAYEQYF
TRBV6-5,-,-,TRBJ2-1,TGTGCCACGGCGGGCACGGGGAACAATGAGCAGTTCTTC,CATAGTGNNEQFF
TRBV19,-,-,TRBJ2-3,TGTGCCAGTAGTACTCAACAGGAAGGTACGCAGTATTTT,CASSTQQEGTQYF
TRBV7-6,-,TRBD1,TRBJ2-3,TGTGCCAGCAGCCCCCGGACAGGGCAGGCAGATACGCAGTATTTT,CASSPRTGQADTQYF
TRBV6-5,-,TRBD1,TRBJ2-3,TGTGCCAGCACCACCACCAGACAGGGAGATACGCAGTATTTT,CASTTTRQGDTQYF
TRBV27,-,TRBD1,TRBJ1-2,TGTGCCAGCAGTCCACGGACAGGCCTAAACTATGGCTACACCTTC,CASSPRTGLNYGYTF
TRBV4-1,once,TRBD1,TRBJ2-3,TGCGCCAGCAGCCACTCCTGGAAGGGGGCGTCAGCAGATACGCAGTATTTT,CASSHSWKGASADTQYF
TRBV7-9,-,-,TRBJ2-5,TGTGCCAGCAGCGCCTCGGGGGCGGGGCAAGAGACCCAGTACTTC,CASSASGAGQETQYF
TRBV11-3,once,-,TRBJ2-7,TGTGCCAGCAGCTTAGGAGACGGGAGAGTCAACGAGCAGTACTTC,CASSLGDGRVNEQYF
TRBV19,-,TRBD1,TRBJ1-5,TGTGCCAGTAGTGCGACAGGGGGCGGTCAGCCCCAGCATTTT,CASSATGGGQPQHF
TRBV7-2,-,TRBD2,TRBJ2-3,TGTGCCAGCAGCGGCGTAGCGGGAGCGACAGATACGCAGTATTTT,CASSGVAGATDTQYF